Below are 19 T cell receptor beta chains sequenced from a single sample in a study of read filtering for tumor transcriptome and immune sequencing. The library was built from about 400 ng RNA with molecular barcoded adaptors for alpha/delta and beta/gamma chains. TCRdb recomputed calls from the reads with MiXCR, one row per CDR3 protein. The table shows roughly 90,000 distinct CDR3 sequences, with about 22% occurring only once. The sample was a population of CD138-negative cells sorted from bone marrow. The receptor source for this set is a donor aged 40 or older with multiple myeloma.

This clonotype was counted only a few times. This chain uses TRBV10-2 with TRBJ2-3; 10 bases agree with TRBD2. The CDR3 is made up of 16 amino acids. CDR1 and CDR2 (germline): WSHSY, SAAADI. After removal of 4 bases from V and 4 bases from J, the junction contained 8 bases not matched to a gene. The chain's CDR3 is CASSGEAGGRSDTQYF. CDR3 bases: TGCGCCAGCAGTGGAGAAGCGGGGGGGCGGTCAGATACGCAGTATTTT.

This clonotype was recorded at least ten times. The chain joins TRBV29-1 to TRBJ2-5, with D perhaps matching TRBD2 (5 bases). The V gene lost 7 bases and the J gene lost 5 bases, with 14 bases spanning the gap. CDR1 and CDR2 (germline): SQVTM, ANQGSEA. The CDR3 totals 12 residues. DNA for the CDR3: TGCAGCGCCCGGGGTCAAGGGGAGACCCAGTACTTC. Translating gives CSARGQGETQYF. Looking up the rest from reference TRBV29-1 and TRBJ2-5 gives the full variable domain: SAVISQKPSRDICQRGTSLTIQCQVDSQVTMMFWYRQQPGQSLTLIATANQGSEATYESGFVIDKFPISRPNLTFSTLTVSNMSPEDSSIYLCSARGQGETQYFGPGTRLLVL.

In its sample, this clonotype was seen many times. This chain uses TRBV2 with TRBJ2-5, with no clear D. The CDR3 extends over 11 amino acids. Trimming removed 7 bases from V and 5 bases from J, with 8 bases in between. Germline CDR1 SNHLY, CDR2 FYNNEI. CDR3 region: CASTGVETQYF. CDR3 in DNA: TGTGCCAGCACTGGGGTGGAGACCCAGTACTTC. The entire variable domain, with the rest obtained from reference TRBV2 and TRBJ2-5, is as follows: EPEVTQTPSHQVTQMGQEVILRCVPISNHLYFYWYRQILGQKVEFLVSFYNNEISEKSEIFDDQFSVERPDGSNFTLKIRSTKLEDSAMYFCASTGVETQYFGPGTRLLVL.

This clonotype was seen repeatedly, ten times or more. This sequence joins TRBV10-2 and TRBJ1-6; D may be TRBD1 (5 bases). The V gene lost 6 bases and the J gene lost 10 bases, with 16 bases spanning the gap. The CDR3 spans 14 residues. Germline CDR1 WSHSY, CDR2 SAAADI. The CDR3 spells CASSRDGQQSPLHF. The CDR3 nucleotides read TGCGCCAGCAGCAGGGACGGCCAGCAATCACCCCTCCACTTT.

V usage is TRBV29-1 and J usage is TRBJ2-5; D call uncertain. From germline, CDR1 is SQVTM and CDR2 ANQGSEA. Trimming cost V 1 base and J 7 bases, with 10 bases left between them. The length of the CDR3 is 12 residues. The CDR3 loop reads CSVEGIVGTQYF. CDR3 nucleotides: TGCAGCGTTGAAGGGATCGTTGGGACCCAGTACTTC. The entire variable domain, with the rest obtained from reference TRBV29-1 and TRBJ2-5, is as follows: SAVISQKPSRDICQRGTSLTIQCQVDSQVTMMFWYRQQPGQSLTLIATANQGSEATYESGFVIDKFPISRPNLTFSTLTVSNMSPEDSSIYLCSVEGIVGTQYFGPGTRLLVL.

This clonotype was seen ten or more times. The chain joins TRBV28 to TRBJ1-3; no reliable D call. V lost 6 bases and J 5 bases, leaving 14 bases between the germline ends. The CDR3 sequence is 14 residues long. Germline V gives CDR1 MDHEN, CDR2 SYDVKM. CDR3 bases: TGTGCCAGCAGGGACCGTGAGACTAGAAACACCATATATTTT. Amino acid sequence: CASRDRETRNTIYF.

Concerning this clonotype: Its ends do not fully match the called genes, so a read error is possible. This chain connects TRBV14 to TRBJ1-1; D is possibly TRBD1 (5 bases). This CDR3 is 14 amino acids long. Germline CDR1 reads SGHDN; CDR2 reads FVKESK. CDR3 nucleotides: TGTGCTAGCAGCCAAGTCTTCGGGGGAACTGGAGCTTTCTTT. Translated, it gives CASSQVFGGTGAFF. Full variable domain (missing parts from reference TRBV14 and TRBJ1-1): EAGVTQFPSHSVIEKGQTVTLRCDPISGHDNLYWYRRVMGKEIKFLLHFVKESKQDESGMPNNRFLAERTGGTYSTLKVQPAELEDSGVYFCASSQVFGGTGAFFGQGTRLTVV.

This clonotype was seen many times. The CDR3 loop is CATSGLLGEGGETQYF. The CDR3 nucleotides are TGTGCCACCAGTGGCCTACTGGGAGAGGGGGGAGAGACCCAGTACTTC. The chain has TRBV24-1 and TRBJ2-5; D tentatively reads TRBD1 or TRBD2 (6 bases each). This CDR3 contains 16 residues. Between the trimmed V and J ends, which lost 5 bases and 4 bases, there was a span of 19 bases. The germline CDR1 and CDR2 sequences are KGHDR and SFDVKD.

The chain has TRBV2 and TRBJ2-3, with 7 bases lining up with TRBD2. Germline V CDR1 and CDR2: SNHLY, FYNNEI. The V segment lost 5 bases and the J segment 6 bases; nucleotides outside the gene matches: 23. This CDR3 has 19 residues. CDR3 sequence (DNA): TGTGCCAGCAGTCCTCTCAGACTAGCCTCGGGATCCGGCTTCGATACGCAGTATTTT. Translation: CASSPLRLASGSGFDTQYF.

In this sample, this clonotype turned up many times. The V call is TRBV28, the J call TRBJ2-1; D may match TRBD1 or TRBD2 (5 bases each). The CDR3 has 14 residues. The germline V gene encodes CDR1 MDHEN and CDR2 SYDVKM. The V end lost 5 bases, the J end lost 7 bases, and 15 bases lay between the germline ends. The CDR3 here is CASSPPPRGNEQFF. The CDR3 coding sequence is TGTGCCAGCAGTCCCCCCCCGAGGGGAAATGAGCAGTTCTTC.

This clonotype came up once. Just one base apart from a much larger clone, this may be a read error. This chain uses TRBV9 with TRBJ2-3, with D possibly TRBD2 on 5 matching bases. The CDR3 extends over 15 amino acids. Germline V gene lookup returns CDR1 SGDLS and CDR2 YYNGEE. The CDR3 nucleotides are TGTACCAGCAGCGTAGCTACTAGATACGCAGATACGCAGTATTTT. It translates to CTSSVATRYADTQYF.

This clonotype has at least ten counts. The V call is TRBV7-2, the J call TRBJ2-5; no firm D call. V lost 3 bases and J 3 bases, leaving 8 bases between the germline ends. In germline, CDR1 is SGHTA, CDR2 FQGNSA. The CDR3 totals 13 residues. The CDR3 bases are TGTGCCAGCAGCTTCTACAGCGAAGAGACCCAGTACTTC. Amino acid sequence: CASSFYSEETQYF.

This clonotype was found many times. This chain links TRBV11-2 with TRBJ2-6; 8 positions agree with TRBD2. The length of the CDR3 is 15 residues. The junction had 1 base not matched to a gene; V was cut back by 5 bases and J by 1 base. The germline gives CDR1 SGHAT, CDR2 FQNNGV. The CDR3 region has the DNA TGTGCCAGCAGCCCGGGGGGGTCTGGGGCCAACGTCCTGACTTTC. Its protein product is CASSPGGSGANVLTF.

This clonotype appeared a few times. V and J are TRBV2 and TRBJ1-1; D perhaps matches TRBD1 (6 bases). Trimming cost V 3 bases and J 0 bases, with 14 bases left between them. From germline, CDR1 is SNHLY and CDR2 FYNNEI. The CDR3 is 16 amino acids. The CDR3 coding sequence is TGTGCCAGCAGTGAGTGGGGACAACTCATGAACACTGAAGCTTTCTTT. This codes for CASSEWGQLMNTEAFF.

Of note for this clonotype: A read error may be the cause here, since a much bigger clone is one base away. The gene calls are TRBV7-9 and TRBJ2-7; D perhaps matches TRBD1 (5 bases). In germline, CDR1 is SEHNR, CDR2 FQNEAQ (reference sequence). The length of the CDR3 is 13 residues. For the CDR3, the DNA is TGTGCCAACAGCTTAGGGGCTTCGTGGGAGCAGTACTTC. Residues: CANSLGASWEQYF.

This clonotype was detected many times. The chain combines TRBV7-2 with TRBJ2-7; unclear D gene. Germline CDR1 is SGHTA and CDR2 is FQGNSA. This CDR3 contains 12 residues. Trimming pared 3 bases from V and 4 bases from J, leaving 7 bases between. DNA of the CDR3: TGTGCCAGCAGCTTCGATATGTACGAGCAGTACTTC. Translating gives CASSFDMYEQYF.

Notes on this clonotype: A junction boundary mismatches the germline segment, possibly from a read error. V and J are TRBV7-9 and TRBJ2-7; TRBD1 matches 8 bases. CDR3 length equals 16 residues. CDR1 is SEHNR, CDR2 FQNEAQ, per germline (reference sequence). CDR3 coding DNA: TGTGCCAGCAGCACGGACAGGGTGGTGTACCCCTACGGGCAGTACTTC. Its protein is CASSTDRVVYPYGQYF. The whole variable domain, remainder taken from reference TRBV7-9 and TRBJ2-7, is DTGVSQNPRHKITKRGQNVTFRCDPISEHNRLYWYRQTLGQGPEFLTYFQNEAQLEKSRLLSDRFSAERPKGSFSTLEIQRTEQGDSAMYLCASSTDRVVYPYGQYFGPGTRLTVT.

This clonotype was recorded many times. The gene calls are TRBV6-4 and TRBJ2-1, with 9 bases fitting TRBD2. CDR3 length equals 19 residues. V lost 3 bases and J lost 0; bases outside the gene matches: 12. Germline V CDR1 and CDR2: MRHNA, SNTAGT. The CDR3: CASSELGTSPTSSYNEQFF. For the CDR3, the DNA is TGTGCCAGCAGTGAGCTAGGGACTAGCCCGACTTCCTCCTACAATGAGCAGTTCTTC.

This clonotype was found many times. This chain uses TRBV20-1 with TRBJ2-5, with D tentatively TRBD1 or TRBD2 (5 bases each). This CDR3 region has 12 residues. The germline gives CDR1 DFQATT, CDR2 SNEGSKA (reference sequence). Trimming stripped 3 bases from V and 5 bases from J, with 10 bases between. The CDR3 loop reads CSARIGAETQYF. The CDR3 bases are TGCAGTGCTAGGATCGGGGCGGAGACCCAGTACTTC.